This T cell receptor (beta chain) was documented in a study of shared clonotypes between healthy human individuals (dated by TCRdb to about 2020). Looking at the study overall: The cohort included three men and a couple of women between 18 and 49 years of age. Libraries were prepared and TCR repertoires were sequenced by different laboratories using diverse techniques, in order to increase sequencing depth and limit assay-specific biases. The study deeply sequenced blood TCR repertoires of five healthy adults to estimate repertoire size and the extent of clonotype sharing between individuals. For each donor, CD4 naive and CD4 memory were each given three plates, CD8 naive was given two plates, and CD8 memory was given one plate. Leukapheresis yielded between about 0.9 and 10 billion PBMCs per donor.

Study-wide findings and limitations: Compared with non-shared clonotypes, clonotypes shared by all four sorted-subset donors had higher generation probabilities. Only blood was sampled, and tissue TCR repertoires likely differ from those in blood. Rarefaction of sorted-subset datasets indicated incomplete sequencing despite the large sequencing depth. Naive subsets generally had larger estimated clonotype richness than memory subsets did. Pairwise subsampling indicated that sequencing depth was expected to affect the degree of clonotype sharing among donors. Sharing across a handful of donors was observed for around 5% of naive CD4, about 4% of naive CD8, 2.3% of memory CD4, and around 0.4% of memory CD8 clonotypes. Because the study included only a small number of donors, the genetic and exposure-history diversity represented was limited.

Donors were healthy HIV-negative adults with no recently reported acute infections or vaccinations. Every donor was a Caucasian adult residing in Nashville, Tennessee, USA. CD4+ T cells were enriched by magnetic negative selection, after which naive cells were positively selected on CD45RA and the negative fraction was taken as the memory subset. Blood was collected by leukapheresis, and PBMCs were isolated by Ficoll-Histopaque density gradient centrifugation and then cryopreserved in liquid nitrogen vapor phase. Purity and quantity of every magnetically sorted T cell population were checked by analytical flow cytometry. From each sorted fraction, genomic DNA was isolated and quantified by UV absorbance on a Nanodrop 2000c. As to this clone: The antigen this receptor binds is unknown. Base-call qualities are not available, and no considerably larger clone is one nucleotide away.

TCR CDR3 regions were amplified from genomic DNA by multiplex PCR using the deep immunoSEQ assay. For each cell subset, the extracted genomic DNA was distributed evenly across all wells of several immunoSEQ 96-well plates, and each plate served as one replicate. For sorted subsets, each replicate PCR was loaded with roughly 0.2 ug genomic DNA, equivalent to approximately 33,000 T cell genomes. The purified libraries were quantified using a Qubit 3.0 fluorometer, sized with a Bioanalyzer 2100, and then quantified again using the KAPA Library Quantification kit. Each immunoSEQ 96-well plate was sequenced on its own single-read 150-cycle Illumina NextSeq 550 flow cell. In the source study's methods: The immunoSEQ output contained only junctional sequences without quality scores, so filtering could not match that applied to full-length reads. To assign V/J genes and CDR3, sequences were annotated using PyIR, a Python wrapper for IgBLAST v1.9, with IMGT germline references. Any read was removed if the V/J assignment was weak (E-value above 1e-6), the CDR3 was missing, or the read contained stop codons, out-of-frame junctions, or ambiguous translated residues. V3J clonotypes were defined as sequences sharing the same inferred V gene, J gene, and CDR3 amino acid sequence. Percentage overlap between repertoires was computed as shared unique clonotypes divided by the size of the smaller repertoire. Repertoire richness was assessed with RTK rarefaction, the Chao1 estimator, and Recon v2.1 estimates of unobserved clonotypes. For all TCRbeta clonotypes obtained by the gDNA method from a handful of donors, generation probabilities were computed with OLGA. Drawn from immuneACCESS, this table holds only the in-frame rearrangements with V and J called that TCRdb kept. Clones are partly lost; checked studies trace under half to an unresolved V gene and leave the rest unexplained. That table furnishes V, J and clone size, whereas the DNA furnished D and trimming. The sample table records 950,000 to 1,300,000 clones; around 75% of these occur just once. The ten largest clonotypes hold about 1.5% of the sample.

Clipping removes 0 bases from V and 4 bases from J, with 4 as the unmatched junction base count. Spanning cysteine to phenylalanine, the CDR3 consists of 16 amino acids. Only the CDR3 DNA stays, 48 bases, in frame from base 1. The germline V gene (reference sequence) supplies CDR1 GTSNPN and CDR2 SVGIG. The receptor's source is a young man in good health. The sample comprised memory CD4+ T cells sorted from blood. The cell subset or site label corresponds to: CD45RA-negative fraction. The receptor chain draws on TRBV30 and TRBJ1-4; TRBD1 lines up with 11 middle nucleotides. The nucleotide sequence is TGTGCCTGGAGTGTACGGGACAGGGGGGTTAATGAAAAACTGTTTTTT. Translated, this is CAWSVRDRGVNEKLFF.